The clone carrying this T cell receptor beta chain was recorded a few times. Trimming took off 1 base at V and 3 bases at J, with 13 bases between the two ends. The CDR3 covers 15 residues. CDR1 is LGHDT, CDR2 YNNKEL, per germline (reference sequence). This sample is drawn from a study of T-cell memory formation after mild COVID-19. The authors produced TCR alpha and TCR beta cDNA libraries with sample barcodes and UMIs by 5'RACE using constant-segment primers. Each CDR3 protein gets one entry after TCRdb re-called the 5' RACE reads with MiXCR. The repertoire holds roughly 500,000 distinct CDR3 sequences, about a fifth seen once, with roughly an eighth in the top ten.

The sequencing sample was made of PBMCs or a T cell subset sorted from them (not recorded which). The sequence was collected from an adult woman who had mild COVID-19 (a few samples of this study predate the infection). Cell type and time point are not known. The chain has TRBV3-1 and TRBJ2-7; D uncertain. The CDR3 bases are TGTGCCAGCAGCCAAGGGCCTCACCCCCTCTACGAGCAGTACTTC. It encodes CASSQGPHPLYEQYF.